One and the same sample provided the 10 T cell receptor beta chains below, sequenced in a study of shared clonotypes between healthy human individuals. This table comes from immunoSEQ multiplex PCR, and its TCRdb copy is limited to in-frame clones, with some not included. The sample contains 2,500,000 or so clones, over 85% of which appear only once. The sample was naive CD4+ T cells from PBMCs. Described subset: CD45RA+ positively selected. These receptors originate from a man aged 18-30 years in good health. Some clones in this sample may be carry-over from other donors' samples.

DNA for the CDR3: TGTGCCAGCAGTAAGACAGGGGGGAGCACAGATACGCAGTATTTT. Residues: CASSKTGGSTDTQYF. This chain connects TRBV6-6 to TRBJ2-3; 9 bases line up with TRBD1. CDR3 length: 15 amino acids. Germline loops: CDR1 MNHNY, CDR2 SVGAGI (reference sequence). J gave up 0 bases and V 5 bases, and 3 bases lay outside the gene matches.

The chain uses TRBV6-1 and TRBJ2-2; the D gene is possibly TRBD2 (5 bases). V gave up 0 bases and J gave up 3 bases, with 8 bases separating them. This CDR3 is 15 amino acids long. The germline V gene encodes CDR1 MNHNS and CDR2 SASEGT. CDR3 protein: CASSEAWTYTGELFF. The CDR3 DNA is TGTGCCAGCAGTGAAGCTTGGACTTACACCGGGGAGCTGTTTTTT.

The chain is built from TRBV10-3 and TRBJ2-4; tentative D call: TRBD1 (5 bases). CDR1 and CDR2 (germline): ENHRY, SYGVKD. CDR3 size: 13 residues. Trimming took 7 bases from V and 2 from J, leaving 9 bases between them. CDR3 loop: CAIMDISKNIQYF. The DNA for the CDR3 is TGTGCCATCATGGACATTTCCAAAAACATTCAGTACTTC.

This clone was picked up one time. This chain joins TRBV5-4 and TRBJ2-7; the D gene is possibly TRBD1 (5 bases). This CDR3 spans 14 amino acids. The germline V and J ends were trimmed by 6 bases and 5 bases, with 18 bases remaining between them. CDR1 SGHNT and CDR2 YYREEE come from the germline V gene (reference sequence). The DNA of the CDR3 is TGTGCCAGCACTCGCGCAGGGCGGTCCCACGAGCAGTACTTC. It codes for CASTRAGRSHEQYF.

J is TRBJ2-1 and V is TRBV5-1; D is ambiguous. V lost 2 bases to trimming and J lost 5 bases, with 8 bases between them. This CDR3 is built from 13 residues. Germline loops: CDR1 SGHRS, CDR2 YFSETQ. The CDR3 region is CASSFNRDNEQFF. The DNA of the CDR3 is TGCGCCAGCAGCTTCAATCGGGACAATGAGCAGTTCTTC. Looking up the rest from reference TRBV5-1 and TRBJ2-1 gives the full variable domain: KAGVTQTPRYLIKTRGQQVTLSCSPISGHRSVSWYQQTPGQGLQFLFEYFSETQRNKGNFPGRFSGRQFSNSRSEMNVSTLELGDSALYLCASSFNRDNEQFFGPGTRLTVL.

The V and J genes are TRBV19 and TRBJ2-2; 8 nucleotides line up with TRBD1. Germline V CDR1 and CDR2: LNHDA, SQIVND (reference sequence). The CDR3 has 16 amino acids. V lost 3 bases and J lost 4; bases outside the gene matches: 7. The chain's CDR3 is CASSIGTGRITGELFF. The CDR3 bases are TGTGCCAGTAGTATCGGGACAGGTAGGATCACCGGGGAGCTGTTTTTT.

V gene TRBV30 combines with J gene TRBJ1-2; 9 nucleotides match TRBD1. With V trimmed by 3 bases and J by 8 bases, 10 bases remained unmatched. Germline CDR1 reads GTSNPN; CDR2 reads SVGIG (reference sequence). The CDR3 totals 14 residues. The CDR3 protein is CAWSRSRTGVGYTF. The CDR3 DNA is TGTGCCTGGAGCCGATCGAGGACAGGGGTGGGCTACACCTTC.

The V call is TRBV7-2, the J call TRBJ2-1; 7 nucleotides align to TRBD1. CDR1 is SGHTA and CDR2 is FQGNSA in the germline V gene. The CDR3 runs to 15 residues. Trimming removed 5 bases from V and 2 bases from J; junction bases left unmatched: 6. This CDR3 reads CASSLRDSAYNEQFF. CDR3 DNA sequence: TGTGCCAGCAGCCTCCGGGACAGTGCCTACAATGAGCAGTTCTTC.

The rearrangement links TRBV28 to TRBJ2-6; no clear D. The V gene's germline CDR1 is MDHEN and CDR2 SYDVKM. This CDR3 contains 15 residues. Trimming cost V 6 bases and J 2 bases, with 11 bases left between them. As DNA, the CDR3 is TGTGCCAGCAGCTCCTCCGCGGCTGGGGCCAACGTCCTGACTTTC. Its translation: CASSSSAAGANVLTF.

Worth noting for this clone: The sample holds other DNA sequences that translate to the same CDR3. The V gene is TRBV10-3, the J gene TRBJ2-3, with TRBD2 matching 7 bases. Trimming took 4 bases from V and 3 from J; bases not matched to a gene: 7. Germline CDR1 reads ENHRY; CDR2 reads SYGVKD. The CDR3 has 15 residues. The CDR3 region is CAISVGRESTDTQYF. CDR3 nucleotide sequence: TGTGCCATCAGTGTGGGGCGGGAGAGTACAGATACGCAGTATTTT.